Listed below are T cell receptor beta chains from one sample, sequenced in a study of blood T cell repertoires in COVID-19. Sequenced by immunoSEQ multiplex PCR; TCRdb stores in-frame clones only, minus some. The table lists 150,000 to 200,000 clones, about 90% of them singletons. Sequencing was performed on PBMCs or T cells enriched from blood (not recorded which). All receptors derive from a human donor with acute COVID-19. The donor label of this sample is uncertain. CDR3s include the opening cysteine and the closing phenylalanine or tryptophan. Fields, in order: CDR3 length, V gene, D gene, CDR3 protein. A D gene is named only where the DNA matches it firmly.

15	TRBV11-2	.	CASSPRGQGHTEAFF
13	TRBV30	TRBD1	CAWGGTGDEKLFF
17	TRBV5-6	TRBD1	CASSPRDRGFPNTEAFF
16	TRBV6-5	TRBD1	CASSYGDRGENTEAFF
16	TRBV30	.	CAWSFNFGEVLRPQHF
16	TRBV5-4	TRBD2	CASSSGLAGGPGIQYF
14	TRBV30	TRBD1	CAWSPGQGAYEQYF
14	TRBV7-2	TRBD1	CASSLFDRENGYTF
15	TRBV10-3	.	CAISGGRARDTEAFF
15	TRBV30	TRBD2	CAWNFYGGVQETQYF
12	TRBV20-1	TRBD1	CSATDRGYEQYF
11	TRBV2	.	CASMEDEKLFF
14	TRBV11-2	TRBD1	CASSWDRGGNTIYF
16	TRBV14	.	CASSQSLGGWPDTQYF
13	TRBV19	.	CASLRASSYEQYF
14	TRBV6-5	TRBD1	CASSYPGQGNEQFF
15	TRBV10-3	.	CASLGAGGRFFGYTF
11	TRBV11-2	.	CASTDSYEQYF
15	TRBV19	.	CASSITGEARQPQHF
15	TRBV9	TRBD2	CASSTPLGGVQTQYF
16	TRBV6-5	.	CASSYSTRGFRETQYF
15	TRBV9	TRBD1	CASSGQGAGNQPQHF
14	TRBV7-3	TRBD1	CASSRGQSNSPLHF
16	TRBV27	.	CASSGWGRPGDGEAFF
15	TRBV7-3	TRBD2	CASSLTSVSGNEQFF
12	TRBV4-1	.	CASSRIYNEQFF
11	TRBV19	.	CAARSEETQYF
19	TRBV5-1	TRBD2	CASSSRAGGLPPNTGELFF
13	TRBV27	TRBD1	CASSWDRGSPLHF
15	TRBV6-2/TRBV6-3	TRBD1	CASSYSRGLPYEQYF
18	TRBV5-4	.	CASSLVGRGSSGANVLTF
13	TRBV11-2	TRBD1	CASSSGQGYGYTF
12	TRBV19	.	CASSDSTYEQYF
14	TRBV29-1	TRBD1	CSENDSRGRGGYTF
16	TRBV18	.	CASSLGGVKGVQPQHF
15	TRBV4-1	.	CASSQGDSGANVLTF
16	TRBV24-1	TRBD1	CATTFDRGVGCTEAFF
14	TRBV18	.	CASSPVGAAAGYTF
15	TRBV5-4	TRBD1	CASSSDRGLGQPQHF
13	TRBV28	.	CASSPSDNSPLHF
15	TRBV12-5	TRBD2	CASGSLAGGTDTQYF
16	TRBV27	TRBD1	CASSLLGTGIDQPQHF
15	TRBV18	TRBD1	CASSPTDRGHQPQHF
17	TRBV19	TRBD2	CASQVRGQLAGYNEQFF
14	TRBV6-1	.	CASSEAGGDYGYTF
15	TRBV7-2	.	CASSLWRGVNETQYF
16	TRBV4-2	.	CASSQEPGLETDTQYF
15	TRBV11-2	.	CASSLVRGPGNEQFF
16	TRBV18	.	CASSPPGRAANEKLFF
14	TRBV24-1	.	CATSDHRSGTEAFF
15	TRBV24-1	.	CATAYRLPINTEAFF
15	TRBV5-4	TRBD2	CASSYRTSGLNEQFF
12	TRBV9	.	CASSGVRETQYF
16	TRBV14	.	CASSQVARAGNSPLHF
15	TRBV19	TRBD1	CASRYGDRGNTEAFF
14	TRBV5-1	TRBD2	CASSFGGRTDTQYF
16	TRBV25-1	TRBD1	CASSERDRANTGELFF
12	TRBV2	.	CASNPAATEAFF